Shown below are 2 T cell receptor beta chains from a single sample sequenced in a study of blood T cell repertoires in COVID-19 (dated by TCRdb to about 2020). Libraries came from the immunoSEQ multiplex PCR assay. Entries here come from immuneACCESS through TCRdb and include only in-frame sequences with V and J called. Some clones fail to appear in such tables; in the studies checked, an unresolved V gene covers under half of the shortfall, and the cause of the remainder is unknown. For this sample there are tens of thousands of clones; over 60% appear just once. The top ten constitute approximately 16% of the sample. The specimen sequenced was peripheral blood. These receptors all stem from a human donor in a cohort sampled during active COVID-19.

This chain joins TRBV9 and TRBJ1-2, with D possibly matching TRBD1 (6 bases). Germline CDR1 reads SGDLS; CDR2 reads YYNGEE. V was clipped by 0 bases and J by 5 bases, with 11 bases between them. The CDR3 contains 14 residues. The CDR3 DNA reads as TGTGCCAGCAGCGTAGAAGGGGGGGCGTATGGCTACACCTTC. Its translation: CASSVEGGAYGYTF.

V is TRBV21-1 and J is TRBJ2-3; TRBD1 is taken as the D call from the table, unchecked against the DNA. TRBV21-1 is classified as a pseudogene. The CDR3 covers 14 residues. The CDR3 sequence: CASNQEDRAVTQYF. In nucleotides, the CDR3 is TGTGCCAGCAACCAAGAGGACAGGGCCGTTACGCAGTATTTT.